Following are 2 T cell receptor beta chains from one sample sequenced in a study of T cell repertoires in cytomegalovirus infection. TCRdb passed the reads through MiXCR, listing each CDR3 protein once. The table has fewer than 1,000,000 distinct CDR3 sequences, 25% to 40% seen once. These receptors have no known antigen. The sequencing used cultured CD8+ T cells from PBMCs, collected from culture after CMV antigen stimulation. These receptors came from a human donor in good health (CMV status not recorded). Some clones in this sample may be carry-over from other donors' samples.

The rearrangement uses TRBV19 and TRBJ1-1; D uncertain. Germline V lookup: CDR1 LNHDA, CDR2 SQIVND (reference sequence). CDR3 length: 13 residues. V was pared by 7 bases and J by 0 bases, with 9 bases between. CDR3 bases: TGTGCCAGTACTCGGGGAATGAACACTGAAGCTTTCTTT. Translated: CASTRGMNTEAFF.

Many counts were recorded for this clonotype. J is TRBJ1-1 and V is TRBV12-3 or TRBV12-4, with TRBD1 as a possible D gene (5 bases). V was trimmed by 2 bases and J by 1 base, leaving 8 bases between them. The CDR3 has 14 amino acids. CDR3 DNA sequence: TGTGCCAGCAGTTTATACGGGACGAACACTGAAGCTTTCTTT. This gives the protein CASSLYGTNTEAFF.